A single sample gave rise to the 21 T cell receptor beta chains below, sequenced in a study of cytomegalovirus exposure and HLA in healthy donors. Primers for the PCR totalled 60 Vbeta and 13 Jbeta. Sequencing used immunoSEQ multiplex PCR; TCRdb keeps in-frame clones, though not all of them. The data hold roughly 100,000 clones, with approximately 80% observed a single time. Specimen: PBMCs. The receptors come from a male donor in good health and CMV-seropositive.

The chain joins TRBV30 to TRBJ1-4; D not resolved. Germline V gives CDR1 GTSNPN, CDR2 SVGIG (reference sequence). Trimming left V 0 bases short and J 8 bases short, with 10 bases between. The CDR3 has 13 amino acids. CDR3 amino acids: CAWSVRDTEKLFF. CDR3 DNA: TGTGCCTGGAGTGTACGGGATACCGAAAAACTGTTTTTT.

In its sample, this clone was seen a few times. V and J are TRBV19 and TRBJ1-2; D unclear. Germline CDR1 and CDR2: LNHDA and SQIVND (reference sequence). Trimming left V 4 bases short and J 4 bases short, with 7 bases between. The CDR3 extends over 12 amino acids. CDR3 amino acids: CASSTYPYGYTF. CDR3 coding DNA: TGTGCCAGTAGTACCTATCCCTATGGCTACACCTTC.

The chain has TRBV2 and TRBJ1-1; the match to TRBD1 covers 9 bases. Trimming removed 4 bases from V and 1 base from J; junction bases left unmatched: 1. The germline V gene encodes CDR1 SNHLY and CDR2 FYNNEI. There are 14 residues in the CDR3. CDR3 DNA sequence: TGTGCCAGCAGTGTGGGACAGGGGAACACTGAAGCTTTCTTT. It yields the protein CASSVGQGNTEAFF. The variable domain in full, completed from reference TRBV2 and TRBJ1-1, reads EPEVTQTPSHQVTQMGQEVILRCVPISNHLYFYWYRQILGQKVEFLVSFYNNEISEKSEIFDDQFSVERPDGSNFTLKIRSTKLEDSAMYFCASSVGQGNTEAFFGQGTRLTVV.

The gene calls are TRBV7-2 and TRBJ1-2, with 10 bases that match TRBD1. Losses at the gene ends were 4 bases for V and 8 bases for J; bases not matched to a gene: 10. The CDR3 has 15 residues. From germline, CDR1 is SGHTA and CDR2 FQGNSA. CDR3 sequence (DNA): TGTGCCAGCAGCTCCGGTGACAGGGGGCAACGGGGCTACACCTTC. It yields the protein CASSSGDRGQRGYTF.

For the CDR3, the DNA is TGTGCCAGCAGCCAAGATAGTAGCGGAACTAACTATGGCTACACCTTC. Translating gives CASSQDSSGTNYGYTF. This chain uses TRBV4-2 with TRBJ1-2, with D uncertain. The CDR3 loop spans 16 amino acids. The ends were cut back, 0 bases at V and 0 bases at J, with 11 bases in the middle. Per the germline V gene, CDR1 is LGHNA and CDR2 is YNFKEQ.

The chain joins TRBV6-1 to TRBJ2-1; a weak D match, TRBD1 (6 bases). Germline CDR1 MNHNS, CDR2 SASEGT. The V and J ends lost 0 bases and 0 bases respectively, with 21 bases between them. The CDR3 runs 20 residues. CDR3 amino acids: CASSEALSGRGSSSYNEQFF. CDR3 DNA: TGTGCCAGCAGTGAAGCGCTTTCTGGCAGGGGAAGTAGCTCCTACAATGAGCAGTTCTTC.

The chain joins TRBV30 to TRBJ2-3, with 10 bases identical to TRBD1. Per germline, CDR1 GTSNPN and CDR2 SVGIG (reference sequence). With V trimmed by 1 base and J by 1 base, 5 bases remained unmatched. This CDR3 has 16 residues. CDR3 residues: CAWSGYGTGGTDTQYF. DNA of the CDR3: TGTGCCTGGAGTGGTTACGGGACAGGGGGCACAGATACGCAGTATTTT. The full variable domain, with the rest looked up from reference TRBV30 and TRBJ2-3, is SQTIHQWPATLVQPVGSPLSLECTVEGTSNPNLYWYRQAAGRGLQLLFYSVGIGQISSEVPQNLSASRPQDRQFILSSKKLLLSDSGFYLCAWSGYGTGGTDTQYFGPGTRLTVL.

The chain is built from TRBV5-1 and TRBJ2-7, with D perhaps matching TRBD1 (5 bases). Germline V gene sequence: CDR1 SGHRS, CDR2 YFSETQ. There are 12 residues in the CDR3. V lost 0 bases and J lost 4, with 5 bases in between. The CDR3 nucleotides are TGCGCCAGCAGCTTGGACAGGTACGAGCAGTACTTC. Amino acids: CASSLDRYEQYF.

The chain recombines TRBV2 with TRBJ2-7, with 13 bases that match TRBD2. Germline V gene data show CDR1 as SNHLY and CDR2 as FYNNEI. This CDR3 comprises 16 residues. J gave up 7 bases and V 5 bases, and 11 bases lay outside the gene matches. CDR3 DNA sequence: TGTGCCAGCAGTTCCGGGACTAGCGGGATTTCGGGGGAGCAGTACTTC. Translated, it gives CASSSGTSGISGEQYF.

This sequence joins TRBV19 and TRBJ1-1, with 7 bases fitting TRBD1. The CDR3 has 12 residues. With 5 bases clipped from V and 6 bases from J, the junction kept 3 bases outside the gene matches. Germline CDR1 and CDR2: LNHDA and SQIVND (reference sequence). Here the CDR3 DNA reads TGTGCCAGTAGTGTTCAGGGGGCTGAAGCTTTCTTT. It yields the protein CASSVQGAEAFF.

The rearrangement uses TRBV7-8 and TRBJ1-1; D possibly corresponds to TRBD1 (6 bases). Trimming shortened V by 1 base and J by 5 bases, and 14 bases separated the two germline ends. This CDR3 region has 15 residues. Germline V gene lookup returns CDR1 SGHVS and CDR2 FQNEAQ. The CDR3 coding sequence is TGTGCCAGCAGCTTAGGCGGGGGGCGGAAGACTGAAGCTTTCTTT. This codes for CASSLGGGRKTEAFF.

The V call is TRBV11-3, the J call TRBJ2-3; perhaps TRBD2 as D (6 bases). V was trimmed by 5 bases and J by 2 bases, leaving 11 bases between them. CDR1 SGHNT and CDR2 YENEEA come from the germline V gene. CDR3 size: 14 residues. CDR3 in amino acids: CASSRGGDTDTQYF. The CDR3 bases are TGTGCCAGCAGCAGGGGCGGGGACACAGATACGCAGTATTTT.

The rearrangement uses TRBV25-1 and TRBJ2-2, with D possibly being TRBD1 (6 bases). The CDR3 contains 13 residues. V was shortened by 2 bases and J by 8 bases, with 9 bases between the two germline ends. From germline, CDR1 is MGHDK and CDR2 SYGVNS. The CDR3, as DNA: TGTGCCAGCAGTGAACAGGGGAAGGGGGAGCTGTTTTTT. Its protein product is CASSEQGKGELFF. Drawing the rest from reference TRBV25-1 and TRBJ2-2, the complete variable domain is EADIYQTPRYLVIGTGKKITLECSQTMGHDKMYWYQQDPGMELHLIHYSYGVNSTEKGDLSSESTVSRIRTEHFPLTLESARPSHTSQYLCASSEQGKGELFFGEGSRLTVL.

This clone was found a few times. The chain couples TRBV13 to TRBJ1-4; possible D gene TRBD1, 6 bases. Germline-derived CDR1 and CDR2 are PRHDT and FYEKMQ (reference sequence). Trimming removed 0 bases from V and 8 bases from J, with 13 bases in between. The CDR3 length is 15 residues. The CDR3 DNA sequence: TGTGCCAGCAGCTTAGGAGGGGGAACGGGGGAAAAACTGTTTTTT. Residues: CASSLGGGTGEKLFF.

The rearrangement links TRBV2 to TRBJ1-4, with 10 bases fitting TRBD1. With 5 bases clipped from V and 0 bases from J, the junction kept 3 bases outside the gene matches. Germline CDR1 is SNHLY and CDR2 is FYNNEI. CDR3 length: 16 amino acids. The CDR3 protein is CASSRDRGSTNEKLFF. DNA for the CDR3: TGTGCCAGCAGTCGGGACAGGGGTTCAACTAATGAAAAACTGTTTTTT.

This chain joins TRBV5-1 and TRBJ2-5; 9 bases are a match to TRBD1. Trimming at V came to 3 bases and at J to 5 bases, leaving 5 bases not matched to a gene. Germline V gene lookup returns CDR1 SGHRS and CDR2 YFSETQ. This CDR3 is 14 amino acids long. In DNA, the CDR3 is TGCGCCAGCAGCTCGGGACAGGGTTCGGAGACCCAGTACTTC. Translated: CASSSGQGSETQYF.

The chain is built from TRBV6-6 and TRBJ1-2; tentative D call: TRBD1 (6 bases). The length of the CDR3 is 16 residues. The germline gives CDR1 MNHNY, CDR2 SVGAGI (reference sequence). The V and J ends lost 2 bases and 4 bases respectively, with 17 bases between them. The CDR3: CASSYGGRGRVYGYTF. The CDR3 nucleotides read TGTGCCAGCAGTTACGGGGGGCGGGGGCGCGTCTATGGCTACACCTTC.

This clone appeared a single time. V and J are TRBV5-1 and TRBJ1-4; 9 bases agree with TRBD1. Germline loops: CDR1 SGHRS, CDR2 YFSETQ. There are 14 residues in the CDR3. The junction had 6 bases not matched to a gene; V was cut back by 4 bases and J by 8 bases. CDR3 sequence reads: CASSIQGAGEKLFF. The CDR3 DNA follows: TGCGCCAGCAGCATACAGGGGGCGGGGGAAAAACTGTTTTTT.

Here the CDR3 DNA reads TGTGCCAGCAGCCAAGAGAGGGAGAGAAGCATCGAGCAGTTCTTC. Translation: CASSQERERSIEQFF. This rearrangement joins TRBV4-2 to TRBJ2-1; a weak D match, TRBD2 (5 bases). CDR1 LGHNA and CDR2 YNFKEQ come from the germline V gene. This CDR3 comprises 15 residues. Deletions cut 0 bases from V and 10 bases from J, with 16 bases between.

The chain recombines TRBV6-5 with TRBJ2-7; D might be TRBD1 (6 bases). Germline V lookup: CDR1 MNHEY, CDR2 SVGAGI. The length of the CDR3 is 13 residues. Trimming left V 0 bases short and J 3 bases short, with 6 bases between. CDR3 in DNA: TGTGCCAGCAGTTACTCGGACAGCTACGAGCAGTACTTC. Its protein is CASSYSDSYEQYF.

This clone came up a few times. This chain connects TRBV30 to TRBJ1-1, with D unresolved. This CDR3 has 11 amino acids. Trimming left V 3 bases short and J 1 base short, with 3 bases between. Germline loops: CDR1 GTSNPN, CDR2 SVGIG (reference sequence). The CDR3 is CAWRANTEAFF. CDR3 nucleotides: TGTGCCTGGAGGGCGAACACTGAAGCTTTCTTT.